The present TCR beta chain was sequenced within a study of a mutant IDH1 vaccine in newly diagnosed glioma. Background on the study: Every participant had undergone radiotherapy, temozolomide, or both before, and most underwent both.

Generated by immunoSEQ multiplex PCR, the TCRdb table keeps only in-frame clones and is missing some. The sample shows 45,000 to 55,000 clones, over 75% of them seen only once. Study-wide results and limits: Top peripheral T cell clonotype shifts appeared unrelated to pseudoprogression.

Germline CDR1 is SNHLY and CDR2 is FYNNEI. Deletions cut 4 bases from V and 1 base from J, with 10 bases between. CDR3 length: 14 residues. In regard to this clone: As yet, its antigen is unknown.

Time point given: week 5, during vaccination. Every vaccination contained 300 ug of the mutant IDH1 20-mer peptide and was paired with topical imiquimod. The origin of this receptor is a woman in her forties with glioma. Sequences were derived from PBMCs, sampled from a glioma patient whose treatment included an IDH1 peptide vaccine. The chain uses TRBV2 and TRBJ1-2, with D hard to call. The CDR3 here is CASSANGGNYGYTF. In DNA, the CDR3 is TGTGCCAGCAGTGCAAACGGCGGTAACTATGGCTACACCTTC. The variable domain in full, with the rest retrieved from reference TRBV2 and TRBJ1-2, is EPEVTQTPSHQVTQMGQEVILRCVPISNHLYFYWYRQILGQKVEFLVSFYNNEISEKSEIFDDQFSVERPDGSNFTLKIRSTKLEDSAMYFCASSANGGNYGYTFGSGTRLTVV.